Below are 20 T cell receptor beta chains sequenced from a single sample in a study of lymphopenia after photon versus proton radiotherapy. The method was immunoSEQ multiplex PCR; TCRdb's version includes in-frame clones alone and lacks a portion of them. Among 35,000 to 45,000 clones listed, over 75% were seen once. The starting material was peripheral blood, obtained from a patient treated with proton-based radiotherapy. These receptors were taken from a woman aged 70-85 years with pancreatic cancer.

The chain is built from TRBV28 and TRBJ1-4; the D is unclear. The ends were cut back, 0 bases at V and 15 bases at J, with 20 bases in the middle. The CDR3 has 15 residues. Germline CDR1 MDHEN, CDR2 SYDVKM. Here the CDR3 DNA reads TGTGCCAGCAGTTTATGGGCTCGGGAAAGGAAAAAGGTGTTTTTT. It encodes CASSLWARERKKVFF.

This chain connects TRBV23-1 to TRBJ2-6; D gene unclear. TRBV23-1 is an ORF, and what it does is uncertain. The CDR3 runs 17 residues. V was cut by 7 bases and J by 0 bases, with 16 bases left in between. The CDR3 is CASIAGQNHSGANVLTF. CDR3 DNA: TGCGCCAGCATAGCTGGGCAGAACCACTCTGGGGCCAACGTCCTGACTTTC.

This clone was detected only once. V is TRBV7-9 and J is TRBJ1-6, with D hard to call. The CDR3 sequence is 14 residues long. CDR1 is SEHNR, CDR2 FQNEAQ, per germline (reference sequence). Trimming took 0 bases from V and 6 from J, leaving 6 bases between them. CDR3 DNA sequence: TGTGCCAGCAGCTTAGCTGAGGGTAATTCACCCCTCCACTTT. It specifies CASSLAEGNSPLHF. Full variable domain (outside the CDR3, taken from reference TRBV7-9 and TRBJ1-6): DTGVSQNPRHKITKRGQNVTFRCDPISEHNRLYWYRQTLGQGPEFLTYFQNEAQLEKSRLLSDRFSAERPKGSFSTLEIQRTEQGDSAMYLCASSLAEGNSPLHFGNGTRLTVT.

The gene calls are TRBV5-4 and TRBJ1-1; 7 bases agree with TRBD1. Germline V lookup: CDR1 SGHNT, CDR2 YYREEE (reference sequence). The CDR3 length is 16 residues. V shed 4 bases, J shed 5 bases, and the junction held 14 bases outside the gene matches. CDR3 sequence (DNA): TGTGCCAGCAGCAAACCTCGACAGGGTGTCGAAACTGAAGCTTTCTTT. This sequence encodes CASSKPRQGVETEAFF.

This chain links TRBV2 with TRBJ1-1; D is unclear. V was cut by 7 bases and J by 4 bases, with 16 bases left in between. CDR1 is SNHLY and CDR2 is FYNNEI in the germline V gene. The CDR3 runs to 14 residues. The CDR3 DNA sequence: TGTGCCAGCAAGGTAGCTTTTGAACGCACTGAAGCTTTCTTT. Its translation: CASKVAFERTEAFF.

The chain uses TRBV28 and TRBJ1-3; 7 positions agree with TRBD1. The CDR3 runs 14 residues. Unmatched junction bases numbered 5, after V lost 6 bases and J lost 3 bases. Germline lookup yields CDR1 MDHEN and CDR2 SYDVKM. The DNA of the CDR3 is TGTGCCAGCAGACAGGGGTTGAGTGGAAACACCATATATTTT. Translated: CASRQGLSGNTIYF.

This clone was detected only once. The V gene is TRBV5-1, the J gene TRBJ2-3; 11 bases map to TRBD2. Germline V gives CDR1 SGHRS, CDR2 YFSETQ. CDR3 size: 15 residues. V trimming: 2 bases; J trimming: 1 base; junction bases outside the gene matches: 0. The CDR3 DNA reads TGCGCCAGCAGCTTTAGCGGGAGGGGCACAGATACGCAGTATTTT. This sequence encodes CASSFSGRGTDTQYF. The whole variable domain, filled in from reference TRBV5-1 and TRBJ2-3, reads KAGVTQTPRYLIKTRGQQVTLSCSPISGHRSVSWYQQTPGQGLQFLFEYFSETQRNKGNFPGRFSGRQFSNSRSEMNVSTLELGDSALYLCASSFSGRGTDTQYFGPGTRLTVL.

The gene calls are TRBV4-2 and TRBJ1-6; no definite D call. CDR3 length: 14 amino acids. In germline, CDR1 is LGHNA, CDR2 YNFKEQ. Deletions cut 3 bases from V and 7 bases from J, with 10 bases between. CDR3 nucleotide sequence: TGTGCCAGCAGCCAGTCAGGTTCCAATTCACCCCTCCACTTT. This codes for CASSQSGSNSPLHF.

The rearrangement links TRBV7-8 to TRBJ2-7; D may be TRBD2 (6 bases). The CDR3 is 17 residues long. The ends were cut back, 0 bases at V and 5 bases at J, with 20 bases in the middle. Germline V gene lookup returns CDR1 SGHVS and CDR2 FQNEAQ. CDR3 loop: CASSLARRGPTKDEQYF. The CDR3, as DNA: TGTGCCAGCAGCTTAGCACGGCGGGGACCGACGAAGGACGAGCAGTACTTC.

This clone showed up just a few times. This chain joins TRBV18 and TRBJ1-3; no definite D call. The CDR3 length is 13 residues. V was pared by 6 bases and J by 5 bases, with 11 bases between. Per germline, CDR1 KGHSH and CDR2 LQKENI. CDR3 amino acids: CASSRQGRNTIYF. CDR3 DNA sequence: TGTGCCAGCTCTCGACAAGGTAGAAACACCATATATTTT.

The CDR3 sequence is CASSSKQGERTYEQYF. The CDR3 nucleotides read TGCGCCAGCAGCTCCAAACAGGGGGAACGAACCTACGAGCAGTACTTC. The gene calls are TRBV5-1 and TRBJ2-7; 8 bases agree with TRBD1. The CDR3 is made up of 16 amino acids. Trimming took 3 bases from V and 2 from J; bases not matched to a gene: 10. Germline CDR1 reads SGHRS; CDR2 reads YFSETQ.

The chain carries TRBV6-5 and TRBJ1-1; the D gene is possibly TRBD1 (5 bases). V lost 2 bases and J 4 bases, leaving 14 bases between the germline ends. This CDR3 spans 15 amino acids. Germline values: CDR1 MNHEY, CDR2 SVGAGI. The CDR3 bases are TGTGCCAGCAGTTACCCCCAGGCAGGGCTCACTGAAGCTTTCTTT. Encoded protein: CASSYPQAGLTEAFF.

The chain links TRBV7-9 to TRBJ1-2; tentative D call: TRBD1 (6 bases). The V end lost 7 bases, the J end lost 6 bases, and 15 bases lay between the germline ends. This CDR3 is built from 13 residues. Germline V gives CDR1 SEHNR, CDR2 FQNEAQ (reference sequence). CDR3 loop: CASTPGAPDGYTF. DNA for the CDR3: TGTGCCAGCACCCCGGGGGCCCCAGATGGCTACACCTTC.

This chain connects TRBV9 to TRBJ2-3; a weak D match, TRBD2 (6 bases). The germline V gene has CDR1 SGDLS and CDR2 YYNGEE. This CDR3 contains 16 residues. With 3 bases removed from V and 0 bases from J, the gap between germline ends came to 14 bases. CDR3: CASSDGVGGSTDTQYF. CDR3 coding DNA: TGTGCCAGCAGCGACGGGGTGGGGGGAAGCACAGATACGCAGTATTTT.

This chain joins TRBV9 and TRBJ1-1; 7 bases are shared with TRBD1. Germline lookup yields CDR1 SGDLS and CDR2 YYNGEE. Trimming cost V 4 bases and J 0 bases; bases outside gene matches: 6. The CDR3 consists of 15 residues. DNA for the CDR3: TGTGCCAGCAGCCCCCAGGGACAGATGAACACTGAAGCTTTCTTT. It yields the protein CASSPQGQMNTEAFF.

The chain employs TRBV4-3 and TRBJ2-7; 8 bases are shared with TRBD2. The CDR3 covers 14 residues. V dropped 1 base and J dropped 3; count of bases not matched to a gene: 2. Germline V CDR1 and CDR2: LGHNA, YSLEER. The CDR3 coding sequence is TGCGCCAGCAGCCAAGCGGGAGGGGGCTACGAGCAGTACTTC. Translating gives CASSQAGGGYEQYF.

The rearrangement joins TRBV6-5 to TRBJ2-5; no definite D call. In germline, CDR1 is MNHEY, CDR2 SVGAGI. This CDR3 comprises 13 residues. V lost 2 bases, J lost 4 bases, and 8 bases lay in between. The CDR3, as DNA: TGTGCCAGCAGTTACAAACGTAGAGAGACCCAGTACTTC. It is translated as CASSYKRRETQYF.

This rearrangement joins TRBV18 to TRBJ1-1; 10 positions match TRBD1. The length of the CDR3 is 15 residues. Losses at the gene ends were 3 bases for V and 4 bases for J; bases not matched to a gene: 5. Germline values: CDR1 KGHSH, CDR2 LQKENI. The CDR3 reads CASSPGTGVFTEAFF. CDR3 bases: TGTGCCAGCTCACCCGGGACAGGGGTTTTCACTGAAGCTTTCTTT.

The chain employs TRBV4-3 and TRBJ1-6; D is unresolved. CDR1 LGHNA and CDR2 YSLEER come from the germline V gene. The CDR3 totals 17 residues. V dropped 0 bases and J dropped 0 bases, with 9 bases sitting between them. The CDR3 region has the DNA TGCGCCAGCAGCCAAGATGCGGATAGCTCCTATAATTCACCCCTCCACTTT. Translated, it gives CASSQDADSSYNSPLHF.

This clone has a handful of counts. The chain carries TRBV28 and TRBJ2-2, with 13 bases fitting TRBD2. Germline V CDR1 and CDR2: MDHEN, SYDVKM. The trim removed 4 bases at V and 7 bases at J, leaving 6 bases unmatched. The CDR3 spans 16 residues. The CDR3 reads CASSSGLAGEVGELFF. CDR3 coding DNA: TGTGCCAGCAGTTCAGGACTAGCGGGAGAGGTCGGGGAGCTGTTTTTT.